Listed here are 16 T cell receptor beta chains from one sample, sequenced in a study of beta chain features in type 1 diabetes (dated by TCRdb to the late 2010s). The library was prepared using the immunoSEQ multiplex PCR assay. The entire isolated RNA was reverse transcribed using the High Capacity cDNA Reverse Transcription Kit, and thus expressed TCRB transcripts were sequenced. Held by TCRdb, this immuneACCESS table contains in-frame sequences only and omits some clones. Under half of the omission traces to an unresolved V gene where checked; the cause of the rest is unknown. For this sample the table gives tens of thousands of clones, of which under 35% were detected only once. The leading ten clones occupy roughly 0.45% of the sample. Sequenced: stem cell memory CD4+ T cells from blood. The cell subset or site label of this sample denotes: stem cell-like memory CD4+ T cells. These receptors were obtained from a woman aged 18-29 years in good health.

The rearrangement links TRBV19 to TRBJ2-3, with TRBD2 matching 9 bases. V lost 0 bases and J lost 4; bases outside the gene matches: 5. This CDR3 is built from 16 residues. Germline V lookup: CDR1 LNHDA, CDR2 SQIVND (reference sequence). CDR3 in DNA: TGTGCCAGTAGTATAGATCCGCGGGGGGGGTCAGATACGCAGTATTTT. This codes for CASSIDPRGGSDTQYF.

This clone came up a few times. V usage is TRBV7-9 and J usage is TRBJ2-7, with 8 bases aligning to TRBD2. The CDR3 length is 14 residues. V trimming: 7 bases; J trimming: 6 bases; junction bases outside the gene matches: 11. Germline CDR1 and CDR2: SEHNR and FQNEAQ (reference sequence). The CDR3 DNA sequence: TGTGCCAGCACCTTTACCGCGGGAGGAGGCGAGCAGTACTTC. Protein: CASTFTAGGGEQYF.

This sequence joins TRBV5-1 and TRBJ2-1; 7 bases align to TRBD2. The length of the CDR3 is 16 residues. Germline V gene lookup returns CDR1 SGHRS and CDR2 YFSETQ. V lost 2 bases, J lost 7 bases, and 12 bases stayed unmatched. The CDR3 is CASSFVAGAVGNEQFF. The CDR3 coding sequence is TGCGCCAGCAGCTTTGTTGCGGGAGCGGTGGGGAATGAGCAGTTCTTC. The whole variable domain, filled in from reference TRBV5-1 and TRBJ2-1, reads KAGVTQTPRYLIKTRGQQVTLSCSPISGHRSVSWYQQTPGQGLQFLFEYFSETQRNKGNFPGRFSGRQFSNSRSEMNVSTLELGDSALYLCASSFVAGAVGNEQFFGPGTRLTVL.

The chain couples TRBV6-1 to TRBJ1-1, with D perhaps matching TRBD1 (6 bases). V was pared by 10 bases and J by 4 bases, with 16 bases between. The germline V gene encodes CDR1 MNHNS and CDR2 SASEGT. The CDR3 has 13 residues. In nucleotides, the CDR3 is TGTGCCACCACGAGGGGGTGGAGCACTGAAGCTTTCTTT. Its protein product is CATTRGWSTEAFF.

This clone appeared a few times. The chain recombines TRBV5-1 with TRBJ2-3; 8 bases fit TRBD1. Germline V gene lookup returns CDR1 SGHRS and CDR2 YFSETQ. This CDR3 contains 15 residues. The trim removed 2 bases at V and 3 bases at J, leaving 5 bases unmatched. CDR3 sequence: CASSLWTGLTDTQYF. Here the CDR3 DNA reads TGCGCCAGCAGCTTATGGACAGGGTTGACAGATACGCAGTATTTT.

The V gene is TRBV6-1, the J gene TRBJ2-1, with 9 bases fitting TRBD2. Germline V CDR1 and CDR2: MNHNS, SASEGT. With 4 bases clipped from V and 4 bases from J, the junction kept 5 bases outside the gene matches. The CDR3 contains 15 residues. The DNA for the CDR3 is TGTGCCAGCAGTGTACTAGCGGGTGTATACAATGAGCAGTTCTTC. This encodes CASSVLAGVYNEQFF.

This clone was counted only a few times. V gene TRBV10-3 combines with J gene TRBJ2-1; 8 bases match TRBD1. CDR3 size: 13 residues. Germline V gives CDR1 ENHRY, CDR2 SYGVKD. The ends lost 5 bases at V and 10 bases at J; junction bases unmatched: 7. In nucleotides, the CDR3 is TGTGCCATCAGTATGTCAGGGGGCGGAGAGCAGTTCTTC. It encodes CAISMSGGGEQFF.

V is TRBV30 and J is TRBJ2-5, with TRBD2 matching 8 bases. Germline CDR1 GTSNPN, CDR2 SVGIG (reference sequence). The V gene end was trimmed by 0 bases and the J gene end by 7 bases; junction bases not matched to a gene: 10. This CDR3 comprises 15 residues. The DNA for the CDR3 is TGTGCCTGGAGTGTCTTAGGCGGGGGGAGCGGGACCCAGTACTTC. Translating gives CAWSVLGGGSGTQYF.

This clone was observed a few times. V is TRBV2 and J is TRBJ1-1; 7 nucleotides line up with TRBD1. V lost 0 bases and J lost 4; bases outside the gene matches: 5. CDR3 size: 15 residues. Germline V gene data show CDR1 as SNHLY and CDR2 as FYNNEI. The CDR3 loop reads CASSEARQGSTEAFF. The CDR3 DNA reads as TGTGCCAGCAGTGAAGCAAGACAGGGAAGCACTGAAGCTTTCTTT.

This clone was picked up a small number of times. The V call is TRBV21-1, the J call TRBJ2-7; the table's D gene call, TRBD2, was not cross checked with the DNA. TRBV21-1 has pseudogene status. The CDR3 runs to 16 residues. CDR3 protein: CASSSTGLADVREQYF. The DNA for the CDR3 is TGTGCCAGCAGTTCGACGGGACTAGCGGACGTTCGCGAGCAGTACTTC.

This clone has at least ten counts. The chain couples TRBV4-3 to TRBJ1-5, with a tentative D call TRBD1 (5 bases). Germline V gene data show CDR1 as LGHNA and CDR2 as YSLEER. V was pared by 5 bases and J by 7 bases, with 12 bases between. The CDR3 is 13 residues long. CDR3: CASSSGLGQPQHF. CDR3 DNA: TGCGCCAGCAGCTCGGGACTCGGACAGCCCCAGCATTTT.

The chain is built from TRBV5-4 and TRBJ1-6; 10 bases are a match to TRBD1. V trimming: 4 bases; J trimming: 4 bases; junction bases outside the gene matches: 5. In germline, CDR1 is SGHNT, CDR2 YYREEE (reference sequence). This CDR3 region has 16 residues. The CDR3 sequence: CASSPRTGGYNSPLHF. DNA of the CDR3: TGTGCCAGCAGCCCGAGGACAGGGGGGTATAATTCACCCCTCCACTTT.

The CDR3 is CAWSVIVNTEAFF. The CDR3 nucleotides read TGTGCCTGGAGTGTAATCGTGAACACTGAAGCTTTCTTT. The chain recombines TRBV30 with TRBJ1-1; D is unresolved. Trimming cost V 0 bases and J 0 bases, with 5 bases left between them. The CDR3 sequence is 13 residues long. Germline V gives CDR1 GTSNPN, CDR2 SVGIG (reference sequence).

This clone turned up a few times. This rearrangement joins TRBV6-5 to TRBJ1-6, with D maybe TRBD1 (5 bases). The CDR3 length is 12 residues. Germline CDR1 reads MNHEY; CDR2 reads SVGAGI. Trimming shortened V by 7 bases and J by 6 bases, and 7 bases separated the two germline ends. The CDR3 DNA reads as TGTGCCAGCAACAGGCCTAATTCACCCCTCCACTTT. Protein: CASNRPNSPLHF.

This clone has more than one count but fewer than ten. CDR3 DNA sequence: TGTGCCATCAGTGAGAGGGACGGCCAGGGGGATCACGAGCAGTACTTC. The encoded protein is CAISERDGQGDHEQYF. This chain links TRBV10-3 with TRBJ2-7, with 7 nucleotides matching TRBD1. CDR3 size: 16 residues. Germline values: CDR1 ENHRY, CDR2 SYGVKD. The ends lost 2 bases at V and 5 bases at J; junction bases unmatched: 12.

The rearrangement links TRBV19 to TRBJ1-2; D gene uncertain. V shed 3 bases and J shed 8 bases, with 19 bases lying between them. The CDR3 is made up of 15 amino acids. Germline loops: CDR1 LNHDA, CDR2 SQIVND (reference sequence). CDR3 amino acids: CASSILGSGNWGYTF. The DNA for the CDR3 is TGTGCCAGTAGTATTTTAGGGAGCGGTAACTGGGGCTACACCTTC.